A single T cell receptor beta chain is shown here with its context. The target antigen is unknown. Profiling of TCR beta VDJ combinations and CDR3 sequences used genomic DNA as template. Each CDR3 protein is one row after TCRdb ran MiXCR on the reads. The sample contains over 150,000 distinct CDR3 sequences, 70% to 80% of which appear only once. V shed 3 bases, J shed 5 bases, and the junction held 8 bases outside the gene matches. The CDR3 has 15 residues. In germline, CDR1 is SEHNR, CDR2 FQNEAQ (reference sequence). This specimen comes from a study of CD8+CD57+ T cells in acquired aplastic anemia. Study background: 3.2 ug was the average amount of DNA from sorted CD4+ and CD8+ cells.

General study points: Patients and controls were found to share roughly 31 CD8+ CDR3 sequences.

CD8+CD57+ cell expansion had been shown by flow cytometry in patients chosen for sequencing. Severe acquired aplastic anemia was present in all patients. J is TRBJ2-3 and V is TRBV7-9; 7 nucleotides line up with TRBD1. This clonotype was sampled from a human donor with aplastic anemia. Source material: sorted CD4+, CD8+, or CD8+CD57+ T cells (not recorded which) from PBMCs. The DNA for the CDR3 is TGTGCCAGCAGCTTGGGACCACAGGGGATAGATACGCAGTATTTT. Translating gives CASSLGPQGIDTQYF.